Listed below are T cell receptor beta chains from one sample, sequenced in a study of blood T cell repertoires in COVID-19. Measured with immunoSEQ multiplex PCR; TCRdb has only the in-frame clones, and not every one. The profile shows tens of thousands of clones, about 86% of them singletons. Input material: peripheral blood. These receptors originate from a man aged 65-85 years with active COVID-19. The CDR3 runs from the conserved cysteine through the conserved F or W. Fields, in order: clone size, V gene, J gene, D gene, CDR3 DNA, CDR3 protein. A D gene is named only where the DNA matches it firmly. Where a row states a size, it is once, few, many or the class of an expanded clone; other rows omit it.

size: -; V: TRBV7-6; J: TRBJ2-7; D: TRBD1; DNA: TGTGCCAGCAGCCAAGGACAGGGGGGGACCTACGAGCAGTACTTC; CDR3: CASSQGQGGTYEQYF
size: -; V: TRBV28; J: TRBJ1-5; D: -; DNA: TGTGCCAGCAGTTCATCCTCTGACTCATACAATCAGCCCCAGCATTTT; CDR3: CASSSSSDSYNQPQHF
size: -; V: TRBV4-2; J: TRBJ2-1; D: TRBD2; DNA: TGTGCCAGCAGCCAAGGGGCGCAACGGGGGGGCTACAATGAGCAGTTCTTC; CDR3: CASSQGAQRGGYNEQFF
size: once; V: TRBV5-1; J: TRBJ2-1; D: TRBD2; DNA: TGCGCCAGCAGCTTGGTAGCGGGGAGGCCGAACAATGAGCAGTTCTTC; CDR3: CASSLVAGRPNNEQFF
size: -; V: TRBV5-3; J: TRBJ1-1; D: -; DNA: TGTGCCAGAAGCCATACCGACAGTTTCTACACTGAAGCTTTCTTT; CDR3: CARSHTDSFYTEAFF
size: -; V: TRBV10-3; J: TRBJ1-3; D: -; DNA: TGTGCCATCAGTGACTCTCGGACAGCCGGAAACACCATATATTTT; CDR3: CAISDSRTAGNTIYF
size: -; V: TRBV18; J: TRBJ1-3; D: TRBD1; DNA: TGTGCCAGCTCACGACAGGGGCCTAGCTCTGGAAACACCATATATTTT; CDR3: CASSRQGPSSGNTIYF
size: few; V: TRBV6-1; J: TRBJ1-5; D: TRBD1; DNA: TGTGCCAGCAGTGAGGGGACAGGGGGCCCCTTTAATCAGCCCCAGCATTTT; CDR3: CASSEGTGGPFNQPQHF
size: -; V: TRBV9; J: TRBJ2-3; D: TRBD1; DNA: TGTGCCAGCAGCGAAGGACAGGGGAGGACAGATACGCAGTATTTT; CDR3: CASSEGQGRTDTQYF
size: -; V: TRBV2; J: TRBJ2-6; D: TRBD2; DNA: TGTGCCAGCAGTCGACTAGCGGGGGCCGCCTCTGGGGCCAACGTCCTGACTTTC; CDR3: CASSRLAGAASGANVLTF
size: -; V: TRBV6-2/TRBV6-3; J: TRBJ2-3; D: TRBD2; DNA: TGTGCCAGCAGCCGGCGGGGGGGGGCTACGCAGTATTTT; CDR3: CASSRRGGATQYF
size: -; V: TRBV7-6; J: TRBJ2-1; D: TRBD2; DNA: TGTGCCAGCAGCCCTCTAGCGGTGAGGGACAATGAGCAGTTCTTC; CDR3: CASSPLAVRDNEQFF
size: few; V: TRBV19; J: TRBJ1-1; D: -; DNA: TGTGCCAGTAGTATAACCGGGGACACTGAAGCTTTCTTT; CDR3: CASSITGDTEAFF
size: -; V: TRBV7-6; J: TRBJ2-3; D: -; DNA: TGTGCCAGCAGCCCCATATCGGGTTCCACCGCACCCAGCACAGATACGCAGTATTTT; CDR3: CASSPISGSTAPSTDTQYF
size: -; V: TRBV14; J: TRBJ2-1; D: -; DNA: TGTGCCAGCAGCCAAGTCCCTTTCGCGGGGTTCTCCTACAATGAGCAGTTCTTC; CDR3: CASSQVPFAGFSYNEQFF
size: -; V: TRBV3-1/TRBV3-2; J: TRBJ2-2; D: TRBD2; DNA: TGTGCCAGCAGCCAAGATCAACTAGCGAGGGCCGGGGAGCTGTTTTTT; CDR3: CASSQDQLARAGELFF
size: -; V: TRBV19; J: TRBJ2-2; D: TRBD1; DNA: TGTGCCAGTAGAACGACAGGGATGGGCGATGGGGAGCTGTTTTTT; CDR3: CASRTTGMGDGELFF
size: -; V: TRBV6-4; J: TRBJ1-1; D: -; DNA: TGTGCCAGCAGTGACTCGGAGGGCTCACCGATGGCTGAAGCTTTCTTT; CDR3: CASSDSEGSPMAEAFF
size: once; V: TRBV19; J: TRBJ1-5; D: -; DNA: TGTGCCAGTAGCCCTCCTTCGACGGGGGTTTATAGCAATCAGCCCCAGCATTTT; CDR3: CASSPPSTGVYSNQPQHF
size: -; V: TRBV7-2; J: TRBJ2-7; D: TRBD2; DNA: TGTGCCAGCAGCGGGACTAGCTTGCACGAGCAGTACTTC; CDR3: CASSGTSLHEQYF
size: -; V: TRBV7-2; J: TRBJ2-5; D: -; DNA: TGTGCCAGCAGCTTAGATGCGCCTCCAGGAGAGACCCAGTACTTC; CDR3: CASSLDAPPGETQYF
size: -; V: TRBV10-3; J: TRBJ2-7; D: TRBD1; DNA: TGTGCCATCAGTGAGTCGGGACAGGGCTACGAGCAGTACTTC; CDR3: CAISESGQGYEQYF
size: -; V: TRBV30; J: TRBJ2-6; D: -; DNA: TGTGCCTGGAGTGATGCAACAGCCTTCGCCTCTGGGGCCAACGTCCTGACTTTC; CDR3: CAWSDATAFASGANVLTF
size: -; V: TRBV29-1; J: TRBJ2-6; D: -; DNA: TGCAGCGCCAGGGGTGGGGCCAACGTCCTGACTTTC; CDR3: CSARGGANVLTF
size: -; V: TRBV28; J: TRBJ1-4; D: -; DNA: TGTGCCAGCAGTTTATTCGGCGGAACTAATGAAAAACTGTTTTTT; CDR3: CASSLFGGTNEKLFF
size: -; V: TRBV29-1; J: TRBJ1-4; D: -; DNA: TGCAGCGTTGAAGATCCGGGGTTTGGTGAAAAACTGTTTTTT; CDR3: CSVEDPGFGEKLFF
size: -; V: TRBV29-1; J: TRBJ2-1; D: -; DNA: TGCAGCGTCGGGACTTCGAGCTCCTACAATGAGCAGTTCTTC; CDR3: CSVGTSSSYNEQFF
size: -; V: TRBV6-1; J: TRBJ2-3; D: TRBD2; DNA: TGTGCCAGCAGTGAAGAGCGGGGGGCCGGGGATACGCAGTATTTT; CDR3: CASSEERGAGDTQYF
size: -; V: TRBV7-6; J: TRBJ2-7; D: -; DNA: TGTGCCAGCAGCCAGAATCCAGGCAGTACCTACGAGCAGTACTTC; CDR3: CASSQNPGSTYEQYF
size: -; V: TRBV19; J: TRBJ1-1; D: TRBD1; DNA: TGTGCCAGTAGTATGGTGGACAGGGTAACTGAAGCTTTCTTT; CDR3: CASSMVDRVTEAFF
size: -; V: TRBV10-1; J: TRBJ1-5; D: -; DNA: TGCGCCAGCAGGACCCCGGGGGGTAGCCATCAGCCCCAGCATTTT; CDR3: CASRTPGGSHQPQHF
size: -; V: TRBV7-9; J: TRBJ1-3; D: -; DNA: TGTGCCAGCAGCTTAGCCTCCGGTGGGGCCAGCTCTGGAAACACCATATATTTT; CDR3: CASSLASGGASSGNTIYF
size: -; V: TRBV27; J: TRBJ2-7; D: TRBD1; DNA: TGTGCCAGACATACCGGACAGGGAGTATACTACGAGCAGTACTTC; CDR3: CARHTGQGVYYEQYF
size: medium-sized; V: TRBV9; J: TRBJ1-4; D: TRBD1; DNA: TGTGCCAGCAGCCCTTCTGACAGGGGTAATGAAAAACTGTTTTTT; CDR3: CASSPSDRGNEKLFF
size: -; V: TRBV19; J: TRBJ2-1; D: TRBD1; DNA: TGTGCCAGTAGTAGGGGGACAGGGCTCAATGAGCAGTTCTTC; CDR3: CASSRGTGLNEQFF
size: few; V: TRBV18; J: TRBJ1-2; D: -; DNA: TGTGCCAGCTCACCACCGCAGGGTGACGGCTACACCTTC; CDR3: CASSPPQGDGYTF
size: -; V: TRBV7-3; J: TRBJ2-2; D: -; DNA: TGTGCCAGCAGCTTCGAGACCGGGGAGCTGTTTTTT; CDR3: CASSFETGELFF
size: -; V: TRBV13; J: TRBJ1-2; D: TRBD1; DNA: TGTGCCAGCAGTAGCGGACAGGGGCTGCGTGGCTACACCTTC; CDR3: CASSSGQGLRGYTF
size: -; V: TRBV6-5; J: TRBJ1-2; D: TRBD1; DNA: TGTGCCTCACGGACAGGGAAAGAACTCTATGGCTACACCTTC; CDR3: CASRTGKELYGYTF
size: -; V: TRBV5-1; J: TRBJ2-3; D: TRBD2; DNA: TGCGCCAGCATGATAAGCGGGGGACCTTACACAGATACGCAGTATTTT; CDR3: CASMISGGPYTDTQYF
size: -; V: TRBV6-2/TRBV6-3; J: TRBJ2-5; D: TRBD2; DNA: TGTGCCAGCAGTTACAGGGGGGGAGCGGGGGTCCAAGAGACCCAGTACTTC; CDR3: CASSYRGGAGVQETQYF
size: -; V: TRBV4-3; J: TRBJ1-6; D: -; DNA: TGCGCCAGCAGCCATGCCAGCTATAATTCACCCCTCCACTTT; CDR3: CASSHASYNSPLHF
size: -; V: TRBV7-2; J: TRBJ2-7; D: TRBD2; DNA: TGTGCCAGCTCTTGGAGCGGGGGATACTACGAGCAGTACTTC; CDR3: CASSWSGGYYEQYF
size: -; V: TRBV7-9; J: TRBJ1-4; D: TRBD1; DNA: TGTGCCAGCAGCTCCACCGCCGCAGGGGGGTTTCGAGAAAAACTGTTTTTT; CDR3: CASSSTAAGGFREKLFF
size: -; V: TRBV11-2; J: TRBJ1-2; D: TRBD1; DNA: TGTGCCAGCAGCTTAGTAAGGGGGCGCCATAATGGCTACACCTTC; CDR3: CASSLVRGRHNGYTF
size: -; V: TRBV18; J: TRBJ2-1; D: TRBD2; DNA: TGTGCCAGCTCACTAACCCGGGGGGGGAATGAGCAGTTCTTC; CDR3: CASSLTRGGNEQFF
size: -; V: TRBV9; J: TRBJ2-7; D: TRBD2; DNA: TGTGCCAGCAGCGTAGGGATTAGCGGGGGGCATGACGAGCAGTACTTC; CDR3: CASSVGISGGHDEQYF
size: -; V: TRBV14; J: TRBJ2-1; D: -; DNA: TGTGCCAGCAGCCAGAGCTCCGTGCAAGATGAGCAGTTCTTC; CDR3: CASSQSSVQDEQFF
size: -; V: TRBV2; J: TRBJ1-5; D: TRBD1; DNA: TGTGCCAGCACCAGGGGGAGCAATCAGCCCCAGCATTTT; CDR3: CASTRGSNQPQHF
size: few; V: TRBV7-3; J: TRBJ1-6; D: -; DNA: TGTGCCAGCAGCTTAACGGCGGGGACGAATTCACCCCTCCACTTT; CDR3: CASSLTAGTNSPLHF
size: -; V: TRBV24-1; J: TRBJ1-4; D: -; DNA: TGTGCCACCAGTGATCCGGGGGGGACTGGGGAAAAACTGTTTTTT; CDR3: CATSDPGGTGEKLFF
size: -; V: TRBV19; J: TRBJ2-5; D: -; DNA: TGTGCCAGTAGTACTCAGACAGGCTTAGAGACCCAGTACTTC; CDR3: CASSTQTGLETQYF
size: hyperexpanded; V: TRBV15; J: TRBJ2-1; D: -; DNA: TGTGCCACCAGCAGAGATTACACAGGGAACGGCAATGAGCAGTTCTTC; CDR3: CATSRDYTGNGNEQFF
size: -; V: TRBV11-2; J: TRBJ1-4; D: -; DNA: TGTGCCAGCAGCCCGCGGGCAGGGGTTGTACGTCTAGGAGAAAAACTGTTTTTT; CDR3: CASSPRAGVVRLGEKLFF